This TCR beta chain was found in a study of blood T cell repertoires in COVID-19. Some clones are missing from TCRdb's copy, which holds only in-frame ones; the method was immunoSEQ multiplex PCR. The repertoire holds some 230,000 clones, with more than 85% as singletons. In germline, CDR1 is SGDLS, CDR2 YYNGEE. The ends were cut back, 4 bases at V and 6 bases at J, with 11 bases in the middle. The CDR3 length is 13 residues. Sequences were obtained from peripheral blood. The source is a woman aged 45-59 years with COVID-19, enrolled during active disease. The rearrangement links TRBV9 to TRBJ2-1; a possible D gene is TRBD2 (6 bases). This CDR3 is CASSTREINEQFF. Written as DNA, the CDR3 is TGTGCCAGCAGCACCCGGGAGATCAATGAGCAGTTCTTC.